This TCR beta chain derives from a study of T cells in tuberculosis. Study details: In South Africa, adults with active tuberculosis were compared with IGRA-negative and latently infected IGRA-positive adolescents.

The assay was immunoSEQ multiplex PCR, and TCRdb's table has in-frame clones only and misses some. Among about 20,000 clones listed, 80% to 90% were seen once. Findings and caveats of the study: Active tuberculosis patients had shorter CDR3-alpha; the beta difference was nonsignificant.

Note on this clone: As yet, its antigen is unknown.

V was pared by 0 bases and J by 1 base, with 19 bases between. CDR1 and CDR2 (germline): LGHNT, FRNRAP. This CDR3 is built from 18 residues. Sequenced: PBMCs. This clonotype was obtained from a donor aged 10-35 years with latent tuberculosis or without tuberculosis infection. The chain uses TRBV12-5 and TRBJ2-7; D is perhaps TRBD1 (6 bases). CDR3 in DNA: TGTGCTAGTGGTTTGGTCCCAAAAAACAGGGCTGGGTCCTACGAGCAGTACTTC. Its translation is CASGLVPKNRAGSYEQYF.